This T cell receptor beta chain came from a study of beta chain features in type 1 diabetes. Broader study findings: TCRB CDR3s from Type 1 diabetes patients were moderately but significantly shorter in all four CD4+ subsets.

A word on this clone: What it binds is not known.

The investigators reverse transcribed all of the isolated RNA, so they sequenced expressed TCRB transcripts. Profiled with immunoSEQ multiplex PCR; TCRdb holds only in-frame clones, not every one. The sample has tens of thousands of clones; about 40% are singletons. The germline V gene encodes CDR1 GTSNPN and CDR2 SVGIG (reference sequence). Trimming cost V 1 base and J 8 bases; bases outside gene matches: 2. This CDR3 is 13 amino acids long. The chain joins TRBV30 to TRBJ1-6, with 7 bases lining up with TRBD1. The source is a man younger than 45 with type 1 diabetes. Input material: Tregs from blood. CDR3 amino acids: CAWSGTGDSPLHF. The CDR3 bases are TGTGCCTGGAGTGGGACAGGCGATTCACCCCTCCACTTT.